This section outlines one T cell receptor (beta chain) sequence together with its context. Seattle patients were enrolled during active infection and followed longitudinally. This sample was taken from a study of blood T cell repertoires in COVID-19. Study in general: The samples span acute and convalescent COVID-19 from the United States, Italy and Spain. T cells, B-cell-depleted T cells, or PBMCs supplied cDNA or gDNA.

In germline, CDR1 is SGHVS, CDR2 FQNEAQ. CDR3 length: 16 amino acids. With 2 bases removed from V and 5 bases from J, the gap between germline ends came to 13 bases. Original processing methods: Amplification with reference gene primers provided the estimates of nucleated cell counts. Some clones are missing from TCRdb's copy, which holds only in-frame ones; the method was immunoSEQ multiplex PCR. The DNA gave D and trimming, while V, J and clone size come from that table. The table shows 300,000 to 400,000 clones, with more than 70% occurring only once. V gene TRBV7-8 combines with J gene TRBJ1-6, with D maybe TRBD1 (6 bases). This receptor was obtained from a woman younger than 45 with COVID-19, enrolled during active disease. Input material: peripheral blood. CDR3 region: CASSLNTGKNNSPLHF. CDR3 coding DNA: TGTGCCAGCAGCTTAAATACAGGGAAGAATAATTCACCCCTCCACTTT. The variable domain in full, with the rest retrieved from reference TRBV7-8 and TRBJ1-6, is GAGVSQSPRYKVAKRGQDVALRCDPISGHVSLFWYQQALGQGPEFLTYFQNEAQLDKSGLPSDRFFAERPEGSVSTLKIQRTQQEDSAVYLCASSLNTGKNNSPLHFGNGTRLTVT.